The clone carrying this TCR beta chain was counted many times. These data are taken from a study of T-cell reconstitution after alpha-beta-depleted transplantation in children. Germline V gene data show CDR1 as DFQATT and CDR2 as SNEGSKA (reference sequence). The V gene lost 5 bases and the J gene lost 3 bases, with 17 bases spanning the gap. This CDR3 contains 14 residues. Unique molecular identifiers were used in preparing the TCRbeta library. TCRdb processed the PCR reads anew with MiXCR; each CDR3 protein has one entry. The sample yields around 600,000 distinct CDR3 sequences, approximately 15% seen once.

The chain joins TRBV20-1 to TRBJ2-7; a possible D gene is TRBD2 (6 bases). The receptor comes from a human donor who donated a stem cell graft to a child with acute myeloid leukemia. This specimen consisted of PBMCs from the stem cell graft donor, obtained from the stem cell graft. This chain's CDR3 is CSAPPGGKNYEQYF. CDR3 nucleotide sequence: TGCAGTGCTCCCCCTGGAGGGAAAAACTACGAGCAGTACTTC.